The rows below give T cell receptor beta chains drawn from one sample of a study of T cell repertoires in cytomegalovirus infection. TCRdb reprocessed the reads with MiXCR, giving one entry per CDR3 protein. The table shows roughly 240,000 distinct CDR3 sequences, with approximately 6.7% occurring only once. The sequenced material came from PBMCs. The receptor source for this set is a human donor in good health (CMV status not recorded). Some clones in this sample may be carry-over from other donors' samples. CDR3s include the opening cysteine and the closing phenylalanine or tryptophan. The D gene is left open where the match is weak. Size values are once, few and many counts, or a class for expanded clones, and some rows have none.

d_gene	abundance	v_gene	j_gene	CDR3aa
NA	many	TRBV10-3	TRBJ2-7	CAISDGGGSEQYF
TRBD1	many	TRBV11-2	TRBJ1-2	CASSSYRGRSYNTF
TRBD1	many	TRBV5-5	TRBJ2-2	CASSFFPGQGNTGELFF
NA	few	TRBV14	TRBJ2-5	CASSPAVQETQYF
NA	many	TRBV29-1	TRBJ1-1	CSVAKEPQAFF
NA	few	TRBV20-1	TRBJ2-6	CSARERVTGANVLTF
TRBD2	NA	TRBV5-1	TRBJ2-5	CASTIAGGPPQYF
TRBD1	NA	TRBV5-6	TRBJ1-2	CASSATPQGANGYTF
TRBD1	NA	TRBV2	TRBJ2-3	CASSRQGAADAQYF
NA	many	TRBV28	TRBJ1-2	CASSLIGKNYGYTF
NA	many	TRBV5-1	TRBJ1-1	CASSLDRVGDTEAFF
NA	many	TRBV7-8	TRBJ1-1	CASSLLGSRAEAFF